Listed here are 28 T cell receptor beta chains from one sample, sequenced in a study of OX40 agonist ivuxolimab in advanced cancers. Sequencing used immunoSEQ multiplex PCR; TCRdb keeps in-frame clones, though not all of them. Of approximately 130,000 clones in the sample, under 95% were seen once. This specimen was CD4+ or CD8+ T cells sorted from blood, taken in a trial of the OX40 agonist ivuxolimab. Source of these receptors: an adult with an advanced solid tumor such as melanoma, head and neck, liver or kidney cancer.

This sequence joins TRBV9 and TRBJ2-3, with 13 bases aligning to TRBD2. V shed 4 bases and J 5 bases; nucleotides not matched to a gene: 10. This CDR3 spans 17 amino acids. Germline loops: CDR1 SGDLS, CDR2 YYNGEE. The CDR3 sequence: CASSTYTSGGAGDTQYF. For the CDR3, the DNA is TGTGCCAGCAGCACTTATACTAGCGGGGGGGCCGGAGATACGCAGTATTTT.

This clone was observed a single time. This chain links TRBV5-4 with TRBJ2-3; D gene uncertain. The germline gives CDR1 SGHNT, CDR2 YYREEE (reference sequence). This CDR3 is built from 12 residues. The V end lost 5 bases, the J end lost 7 bases, and 11 bases lay between the germline ends. The CDR3 protein is CASRNPSNTQYF. The CDR3 coding sequence is TGTGCCAGCAGGAATCCGTCAAATACGCAGTATTTT.

This clone was observed a single time. The chain couples TRBV7-2 to TRBJ2-7, with a possible D match to TRBD2 (7 bases). The CDR3 sequence is 16 residues long. Germline V gene data show CDR1 as SGHTA and CDR2 as FQGNSA. V was trimmed by 2 bases and J by 4 bases, leaving 18 bases between them. DNA of the CDR3: TGTGCCAGCAGCTTAAACCACCGGGGGGCATCATACGAGCAGTACTTC. Translated: CASSLNHRGASYEQYF.

The V and J genes are TRBV7-2 and TRBJ1-5; 8 nucleotides match TRBD1. This CDR3 is 14 amino acids long. Germline V gives CDR1 SGHTA, CDR2 FQGNSA. The ends lost 4 bases at V and 7 bases at J; junction bases unmatched: 6. The CDR3 DNA reads as TGTGCCAGCAGCTGGGACAGGTCGGGCCAGCCCCAGCATTTT. This sequence encodes CASSWDRSGQPQHF.

This rearrangement joins TRBV6-6 to TRBJ2-7; no clear D. The ends were cut back, 0 bases at V and 1 base at J, with 7 bases in the middle. CDR3 length: 14 residues. Germline CDR1 and CDR2: MNHNY and SVGAGI (reference sequence). CDR3 nucleotide sequence: TGTGCCAGCAGTTACTCTATTCAGTCCTACGAGCAGTACTTC. Its protein is CASSYSIQSYEQYF.

V gene TRBV7-9 combines with J gene TRBJ1-1; 8 nucleotides agree with TRBD1. V lost 5 bases to trimming and J lost 3 bases; unmatched junction nucleotides: 5. The V gene's germline CDR1 is SEHNR and CDR2 FQNEAQ (reference sequence). The CDR3 consists of 14 residues. CDR3 amino acids: CASSVGQGDTEAFF. As DNA, the CDR3 is TGTGCCAGCAGCGTCGGACAGGGTGACACTGAAGCTTTCTTT.

V is TRBV2 and J is TRBJ2-7; 7 bases are a match to TRBD1. V lost 7 bases to trimming and J lost 5 bases; unmatched junction nucleotides: 8. The CDR3 is 13 residues long. From germline, CDR1 is SNHLY and CDR2 FYNNEI. CDR3 protein: CASKGDSHHEQYF. In DNA form, the CDR3 reads TGTGCCAGCAAGGGGGACAGCCACCACGAGCAGTACTTC.

The gene calls are TRBV5-1 and TRBJ2-3, with a tentative D call TRBD2 (5 bases). The CDR3 runs to 13 residues. Germline V CDR1 and CDR2: SGHRS, YFSETQ. V gave up 2 bases and J gave up 5 bases, with 9 bases separating them. For the CDR3, the DNA is TGCGCCAGCAGCTTCGTCGAGGGAGATACGCAGTATTTT. Translation gives CASSFVEGDTQYF.

The J gene is TRBJ2-7, the V gene TRBV7-9; 7 nucleotides agree with TRBD2. The CDR3 extends over 15 amino acids. The V segment lost 4 bases and the J segment 3 bases; nucleotides outside the gene matches: 9. Germline values: CDR1 SEHNR, CDR2 FQNEAQ (reference sequence). CDR3 coding DNA: TGTGCCAGCAGCTGGGGACCGGGAGGCGACTACGAGCAGTACTTC. Residues: CASSWGPGGDYEQYF.

CDR3 sequence (DNA): TGCGCCAGCAGTATGGGACAGGGCTTTTCACCCCTCCACTTT. It is translated as CASSMGQGFSPLHF. V is TRBV5-1 and J is TRBJ1-6, with 9 positions matching TRBD1. This CDR3 is built from 14 residues. Trimming cost V 5 bases and J 9 bases; bases outside gene matches: 6. The V gene's germline CDR1 is SGHRS and CDR2 YFSETQ.

The chain links TRBV2 to TRBJ1-5; 10 bases are a match to TRBD1. V lost 6 bases, J lost 2 bases, and 4 bases stayed unmatched. The CDR3 is made up of 15 amino acids. From germline, CDR1 is SNHLY and CDR2 FYNNEI. The CDR3, as DNA: TGTGCCAGCAGGGGGGACAGGGGTGGCAATCAGCCCCAGCATTTT. It codes for CASRGDRGGNQPQHF. Using reference TRBV2 and TRBJ1-5 for the parts outside the CDR3, the full variable domain is EPEVTQTPSHQVTQMGQEVILRCVPISNHLYFYWYRQILGQKVEFLVSFYNNEISEKSEIFDDQFSVERPDGSNFTLKIRSTKLEDSAMYFCASRGDRGGNQPQHFGDGTRLSIL.

The rearrangement links TRBV6-5 to TRBJ2-5; 7 nucleotides match TRBD1. V shed 6 bases and J 2 bases; nucleotides not matched to a gene: 6. Looked up from germline, CDR1 is MNHEY and CDR2 is SVGAGI. CDR3 length equals 14 residues. CDR3 residues: CASRSPGQQETQYF. CDR3 DNA sequence: TGTGCCAGCAGATCGCCGGGACAGCAAGAGACCCAGTACTTC.

This clone showed up just once. This rearrangement joins TRBV7-3 to TRBJ2-3; 11 nucleotides agree with TRBD2. Germline V gives CDR1 SGHTA, CDR2 FQGTGA. The ends lost 3 bases at V and 2 bases at J; junction bases unmatched: 1. The CDR3 covers 15 residues. CDR3 residues: CASSLGLADTDTQYF. The CDR3 coding sequence is TGTGCCAGCAGCTTGGGACTAGCGGACACAGATACGCAGTATTTT. The full variable domain, rest sourced from reference TRBV7-3 and TRBJ2-3, is GAGVSQTPSNKVTEKGKYVELRCDPISGHTALYWYRQSLGQGPEFLIYFQGTGAADDSGLPNDRFFAVRPEGSVSTLKIQRTERGDSAVYLCASSLGLADTDTQYFGPGTRLTVL.

This chain links TRBV9 with TRBJ2-5; 7 bases are shared with TRBD1. Trimming removed 5 bases from V and 5 bases from J; junction bases left unmatched: 12. This CDR3 comprises 15 residues. Germline values: CDR1 SGDLS, CDR2 YYNGEE. This CDR3 reads CASSLRQGGYETQYF. The CDR3 DNA is TGTGCCAGCAGTCTACGACAGGGCGGGTATGAGACCCAGTACTTC.

The chain recombines TRBV6-5 with TRBJ1-5, with TRBD1 matching over 7 bases. CDR1 is MNHEY, CDR2 SVGAGI, per germline. CDR3 size: 13 residues. V lost 7 bases and J lost 4; bases outside the gene matches: 4. DNA for the CDR3: TGTGCCAGCACCAGGGACAGAAATCAGCCCCAGCATTTT. Its protein is CASTRDRNQPQHF.

This chain uses TRBV6-5 with TRBJ1-1; 7 nucleotides match TRBD1. With 2 bases clipped from V and 6 bases from J, the junction kept 6 bases outside the gene matches. This CDR3 has 14 residues. CDR1 is MNHEY and CDR2 is SVGAGI in the germline V gene. Written as DNA, the CDR3 is TGTGCCAGCAGTTACGGGCACAGGGGACCTGAAGCTTTCTTT. Translated, it gives CASSYGHRGPEAFF.

The genes are TRBV18 and TRBJ1-4, with 7 bases lining up with TRBD1. V trimming: 4 bases; J trimming: 7 bases; junction bases outside the gene matches: 12. CDR1 is KGHSH, CDR2 LQKENI, per germline. The CDR3 sequence is 16 residues long. This CDR3 is CASSLGDSLNPEKLFF. The CDR3 nucleotides read TGTGCCAGCTCACTTGGGGACAGCCTCAACCCTGAAAAACTGTTTTTT.

The chain uses TRBV13 and TRBJ2-7; D gene ambiguous. The V gene's germline CDR1 is PRHDT and CDR2 FYEKMQ (reference sequence). The CDR3 is 13 amino acids. V was clipped by 5 bases and J by 2 bases, with 10 bases between them. CDR3 DNA sequence: TGTGCCAGCAGCCCCCGTTGGCCCTACGAGCAGTACTTC. It specifies CASSPRWPYEQYF.

The chain is built from TRBV5-6 and TRBJ1-2; 7 positions match TRBD1. V lost 0 bases and J lost 0; bases outside the gene matches: 5. The CDR3 length is 16 residues. The germline gives CDR1 SGHDT, CDR2 YYEEEE. The chain's CDR3 is CASSLVGGRANYGYTF. Here the CDR3 DNA reads TGTGCCAGCAGCTTGGTAGGGGGCAGGGCTAACTATGGCTACACCTTC.

V gene TRBV19 combines with J gene TRBJ1-1; D gene unclear. There are 12 residues in the CDR3. V lost 7 bases to trimming and J lost 3 bases, with 9 bases between them. Looked up from germline, CDR1 is LNHDA and CDR2 is SQIVND (reference sequence). The CDR3 reads CASIDTYTEAFF. The CDR3 DNA reads as TGTGCCAGTATAGACACTTACACTGAAGCTTTCTTT. Using reference TRBV19 and TRBJ1-1 for the parts outside the CDR3, the full variable domain is DGGITQSPKYLFRKEGQNVTLSCEQNLNHDAMYWYRQDPGQGLRLIYYSQIVNDFQKGDIAEGYSVSREKKESFPLTVTSAQKNPTAFYLCASIDTYTEAFFGQGTRLTVV.

The rearrangement links TRBV2 to TRBJ1-2; D gene unclear. CDR3 length equals 14 residues. The germline CDR1 and CDR2 sequences are SNHLY and FYNNEI. With 2 bases removed from V and 4 bases from J, the gap between germline ends came to 11 bases. DNA of the CDR3: TGTGCCAGCAGTGAATCTGGAGGGCGCTATGGCTACACCTTC. The encoded protein is CASSESGGRYGYTF.

This chain links TRBV6-5 with TRBJ1-2; tentative D call: TRBD1 (6 bases). Germline V gives CDR1 MNHEY, CDR2 SVGAGI. The V end was cut by 0 bases, the J end by 4 bases, with 12 bases between. CDR3 length: 15 amino acids. CDR3 nucleotide sequence: TGTGCCAGCAGTTACTCGACCACAGGGACCTATGGCTACACCTTC. Protein sequence: CASSYSTTGTYGYTF.

Points on this clone: Its ends do not fully match the called genes, so a read error is possible. CDR3 loop: CASSRDLGGTDTQYF. Here the CDR3 DNA reads TGTGCTAGCAGCCGGGACCTTGGAGGCACAGATACGCAGTATTTT. V is TRBV7-7 and J is TRBJ2-3; D may correspond to TRBD1 or TRBD2 (5 bases each). Per the germline V gene, CDR1 is SSHAT and CDR2 is FNYEAQ (reference sequence). The CDR3 sequence is 15 residues long.

The chain joins TRBV7-2 to TRBJ2-3; a weak D match, TRBD1 (5 bases). With 7 bases removed from V and 11 bases from J, the gap between germline ends came to 25 bases. The CDR3 sequence is 15 residues long. Per the germline V gene, CDR1 is SGHTA and CDR2 is FQGNSA. The CDR3 DNA reads as TGTGCCAGCACCCCCCAGGGTCCCCTATCGGACCAGCAGTATTTT. Protein sequence: CASTPQGPLSDQQYF.

The chain has TRBV6-5 and TRBJ2-3; D remains unclear. The CDR3 sequence is 12 residues long. Looked up from germline, CDR1 is MNHEY and CDR2 is SVGAGI. Trimming took off 9 bases at V and 0 bases at J, with 7 bases between the two ends. CDR3 in amino acids: CASTDSTDTQYF. DNA for the CDR3: TGTGCCAGTACGGACAGCACAGATACGCAGTATTTT.

In its sample, this clone was seen once. The gene calls are TRBV7-3 and TRBJ2-1; D is perhaps TRBD2 (6 bases). CDR1 and CDR2 (germline): SGHTA, FQGTGA. Between the trimmed V and J ends, which lost 5 bases and 6 bases, there was a span of 11 bases. The CDR3 runs 13 residues. The CDR3 DNA sequence: TGTGCCAGCAGCAAAACCGGGAGCAATGAGCAGTTCTTC. Its protein product is CASSKTGSNEQFF.

The chain employs TRBV6-1 and TRBJ2-7, with TRBD1 identical over 9 bases. This CDR3 is built from 16 residues. Germline V gives CDR1 MNHNS, CDR2 SASEGT. V trimming: 2 bases; J trimming: 3 bases; junction bases outside the gene matches: 8. CDR3 coding DNA: TGTGCCAGCAGTGAATTTACAGGGGGCGCGGTCTACGAGCAGTACTTC. Its translation: CASSEFTGGAVYEQYF.

V is TRBV6-5 and J is TRBJ1-2, with a weak D call TRBD1 (6 bases). The germline V and J ends were trimmed by 6 bases and 8 bases, with 13 bases remaining between them. The CDR3 sequence is 12 residues long. CDR1 is MNHEY and CDR2 is SVGAGI in the germline V gene. CDR3 nucleotides: TGTGCCAGCAGCCAGGGGACTGCCGGCTACACCTTC. Protein: CASSQGTAGYTF.